The clone carrying this TCR beta chain was counted a few times. Its antigen is unidentified. This sample was included in a study of beta chain features in type 1 diabetes. This CDR3 is built from 14 residues. CDR1 is SGHRS and CDR2 is YFSETQ in the germline V gene. The trim removed 7 bases at V and 4 bases at J, leaving 5 bases unmatched. Findings and limits, study-wide: Insertions were fewer and deletions more numerous at VDJ junctions in type 1 diabetes patients. High-TCR-expressing cells could be over-represented by cDNA sequencing. Patients with Type 1 diabetes showed moderately but significantly shorter TCRB CDR3s in all four CD4+ subsets.

All of the isolated RNA was reverse transcribed, so expressed TCRB transcripts were sequenced. Profiling relied on immunoSEQ multiplex PCR, and the TCRdb table lists in-frame clones only, not all of them. This table holds roughly 450,000 clones, around 10% found once. The receptor's source is a woman aged 18-30 years in good health. The chain carries TRBV5-1 and TRBJ2-1; 10 nucleotides line up with TRBD2. The sequenced sample was naive CD4+ T cells from blood. CDR3 amino acids: CASGTSGAYNEQFF. The CDR3 region has the DNA TGCGCCAGCGGAACTAGCGGGGCTTACAATGAGCAGTTCTTC.